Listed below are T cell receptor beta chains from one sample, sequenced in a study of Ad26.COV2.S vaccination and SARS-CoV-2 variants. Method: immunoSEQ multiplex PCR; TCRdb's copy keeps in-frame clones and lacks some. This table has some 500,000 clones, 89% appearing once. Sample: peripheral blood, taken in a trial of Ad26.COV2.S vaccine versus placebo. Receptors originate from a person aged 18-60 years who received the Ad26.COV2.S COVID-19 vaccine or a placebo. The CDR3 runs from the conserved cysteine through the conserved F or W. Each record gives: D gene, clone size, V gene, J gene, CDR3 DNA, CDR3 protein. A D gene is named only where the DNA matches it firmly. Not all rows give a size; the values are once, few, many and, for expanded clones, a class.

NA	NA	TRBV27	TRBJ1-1	TGTGCCAGCAGTGCGGGGAACAGGGCTGGCGTCCCTGAAGCTTTCTTT	CASSAGNRAGVPEAFF
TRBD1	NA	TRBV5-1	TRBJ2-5	TGCGCCAGCAGCTCGACAGGGGGCATGAAGACCCAGTACTTC	CASSSTGGMKTQYF
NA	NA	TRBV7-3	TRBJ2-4	TGTGCCAGCAGCGGGGGAGCCAAAAACATTCAGTACTTC	CASSGGAKNIQYF
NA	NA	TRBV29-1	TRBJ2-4	TGCAGCGTCTACCAGAAAAACATTCAGTACTTC	CSVYQKNIQYF
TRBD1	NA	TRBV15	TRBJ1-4	TGTGCCACCAGCGGACGGACAGGGGGAAATGAAAAACTGTTTTTT	CATSGRTGGNEKLFF
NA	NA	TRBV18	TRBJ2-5	TGTGCCAGCTCCGACCTGATCCAAGAGACCCAGTACTTC	CASSDLIQETQYF
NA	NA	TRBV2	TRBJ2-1	TGTGCCAGCAGTGAAGACGGGAACTACAATGAGCAGTTCTTC	CASSEDGNYNEQFF
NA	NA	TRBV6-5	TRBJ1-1	TGTGCCAGCAGTAAACCGGATGTGAACACTGAAGCTTTCTTT	CASSKPDVNTEAFF
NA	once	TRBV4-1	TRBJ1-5	TGCGCCAGCAGCCAAGGCTGGGGAGGGAGCAATCAGCCCCAGCATTTT	CASSQGWGGSNQPQHF
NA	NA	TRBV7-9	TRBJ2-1	TGTGCCAGCAGCTTATTTGGTTTTAATGAGCAGTTCTTC	CASSLFGFNEQFF
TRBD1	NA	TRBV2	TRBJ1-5	TGTGCCAGCAGTGAGAGCTACAGGGGATTTAGCAATCAGCCCCAGCATTTT	CASSESYRGFSNQPQHF
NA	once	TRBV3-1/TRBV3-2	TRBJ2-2	TGTGCCAGCAGCCAAGGCCACATTCCGAACACCGGGGAGCTGTTTTTT	CASSQGHIPNTGELFF
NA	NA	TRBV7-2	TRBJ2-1	TGTGCCAGCAGCCCCGGAGCGACGAGCTCCTACAATGAGCAGTTCTTC	CASSPGATSSYNEQFF
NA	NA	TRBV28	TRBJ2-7	TGTGCCAGCAGTTTGGACCCAGGGAGATACGAGCAGTACTTC	CASSLDPGRYEQYF
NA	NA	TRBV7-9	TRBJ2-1	TGTGCCAGCAGCTCGTTGAACAATGAGCAGTTCTTC	CASSSLNNEQFF
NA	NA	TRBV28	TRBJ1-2	TGTGCCAGCAGTTTAGCCAGAAGGGGCTACACCTTC	CASSLARRGYTF
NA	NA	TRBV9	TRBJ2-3	TGTGCCAGCAGCGTAGAATGGCAGGCCGACACAGATACGCAGTATTTT	CASSVEWQADTDTQYF
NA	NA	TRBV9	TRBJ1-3	TGTGCCAGCAGCGTAGGTGGGGACACCATATATTTT	CASSVGGDTIYF
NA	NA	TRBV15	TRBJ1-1	TGTGCCACCATTTACACTAAGGTTTACACTGAAGCTTTCTTT	CATIYTKVYTEAFF
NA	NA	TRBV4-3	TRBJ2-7	TGCGCCAGCAGTCGAAAGATGGGGACGGAAGAACCCTACGAGCAGTACTTC	CASSRKMGTEEPYEQYF
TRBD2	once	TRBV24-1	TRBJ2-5	TGTGCCACCAGTGATTTAGCGGGAGCCAAAGAGACCCAGTACTTC	CATSDLAGAKETQYF
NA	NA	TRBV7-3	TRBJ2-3	TGTGCCAGCAGCTTAGGTCCGGGAGATACGCAGTATTTT	CASSLGPGDTQYF
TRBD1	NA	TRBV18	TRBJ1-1	TGTGCCAGCTCACCCCTCGGGGGGGGTCAGGGGGGCACTGAAGCTTTCTTT	CASSPLGGGQGGTEAFF
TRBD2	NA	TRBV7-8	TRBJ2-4	TGTGCCAGCAGCCCCCTCCTGGGGACTAGCGGGGGCATAGCCAAAAACATTCAGTACTTC	CASSPLLGTSGGIAKNIQYF
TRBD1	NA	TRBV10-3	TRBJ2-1	TGTGCCATCAGCCGGGACAGCTCCTACAATGAGCAGTTCTTC	CAISRDSSYNEQFF
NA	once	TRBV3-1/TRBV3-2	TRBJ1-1	TGTGCCAGCAGCCAAAGCTTCGGCGGGCGCCCCTGGGCTTTCTTT	CASSQSFGGRPWAFF
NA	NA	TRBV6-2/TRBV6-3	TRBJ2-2	TGTGCCAGCAGTTACTCGAGACCGCTAAACACCGGGGAGCTGTTTTTT	CASSYSRPLNTGELFF
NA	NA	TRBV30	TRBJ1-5	TGTGCCTGGAGTGGCAAGGGCAATCAGCCCCAGCATTTT	CAWSGKGNQPQHF
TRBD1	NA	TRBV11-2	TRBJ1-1	TGTGCCAGCAGCTACAGGGGACTAAACACTGAAGCTTTCTTT	CASSYRGLNTEAFF
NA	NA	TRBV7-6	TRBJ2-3	TGTGCCAGCAGCTTATTGAGACAGAGCACAGATACGCAGTATTTT	CASSLLRQSTDTQYF
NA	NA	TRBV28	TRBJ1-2	TGTGCCAGCCTCTACGGGGGCAGCACCTATGGCTACACCTTC	CASLYGGSTYGYTF
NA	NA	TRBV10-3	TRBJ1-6	TGTGCCATCAGAGGAATATATAATTCACCCCTCCACTTT	CAIRGIYNSPLHF
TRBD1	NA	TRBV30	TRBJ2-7	TGTGCCTGGAGTGTACAGGGGGGCGAGCAGTACTTC	CAWSVQGGEQYF
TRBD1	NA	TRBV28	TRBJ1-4	TGTGCCAGCAGTACCCCCGCGACAGGGTATGAAGAAAAACTGTTTTTT	CASSTPATGYEEKLFF
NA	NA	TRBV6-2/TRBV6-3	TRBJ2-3	TGTGCCAGCAGCAACTCGTGGAATTACCCTACAGATACGCAGTATTTT	CASSNSWNYPTDTQYF
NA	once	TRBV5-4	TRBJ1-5	TGTGCCAGCAGTTTCCAGGTGGGGATTCAGCCCCAGCATTTT	CASSFQVGIQPQHF
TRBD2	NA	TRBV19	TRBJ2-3	TGTGCCAGTAGTACCCAACTAGCGGGAGGAACAGATACGCAGTATTTT	CASSTQLAGGTDTQYF
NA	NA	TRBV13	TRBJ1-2	TGTGCCAGCAGCTTAGATGGGGGCTATGGCTACACCTTC	CASSLDGGYGYTF
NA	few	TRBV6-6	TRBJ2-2	TGTGCCAGCAGTCGCAGACCCGGGGAGGAAGGGACCGGGGAGCTGTTTTTT	CASSRRPGEEGTGELFF
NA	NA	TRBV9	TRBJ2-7	TGTGCCAGCAGCCCGACCTCGAGGGATCCCTACGAGCAGTACTTC	CASSPTSRDPYEQYF
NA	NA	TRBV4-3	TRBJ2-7	TGCGCCAGCAGCCAAGATTTCGACAGCTACGAGCAGTACTTC	CASSQDFDSYEQYF
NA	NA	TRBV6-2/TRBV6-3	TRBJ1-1	TGTGCCAGCAGTTACAGGACCGGGTTCACTGAAGCTTTCTTT	CASSYRTGFTEAFF
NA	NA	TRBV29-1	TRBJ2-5	TGCAGCGTTGACGACCAGGGCCGGGAGACCCAGTACTTC	CSVDDQGRETQYF
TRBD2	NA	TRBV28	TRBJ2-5	TGTGCCAGCAGTTTATCGCCATTTGGGAGGGCCATGGGGGAGACCCAGTACTTC	CASSLSPFGRAMGETQYF
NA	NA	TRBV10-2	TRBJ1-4	TGCGCCAGCAGTGACTGGGGGGCGGTTGGTAATGAAAAACTGTTTTTT	CASSDWGAVGNEKLFF
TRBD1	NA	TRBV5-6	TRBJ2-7	TGTGCCAGCAGCTTTGGCAGGGGGTACGAGCAGTACTTC	CASSFGRGYEQYF
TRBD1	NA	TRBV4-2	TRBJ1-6	TGTGCCAGCAGCGCGCAACGTAGGGGGCGAGGGAATTCACCCCTCCACTTT	CASSAQRRGRGNSPLHF
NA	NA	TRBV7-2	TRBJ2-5	TGTGCCAGCAGCCACGCCTGGGTAAGGGAGACCCAGTACTTC	CASSHAWVRETQYF
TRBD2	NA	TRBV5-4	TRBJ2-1	TGTGCCAGCAGCTCAGGGTTAGCGGGGGTGTACAATGAGCAGTTCTTC	CASSSGLAGVYNEQFF
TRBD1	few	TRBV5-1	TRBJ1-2	TGCGCCAGCAGCTTGGGGACAGGGCACTATGGCTACACCTTC	CASSLGTGHYGYTF
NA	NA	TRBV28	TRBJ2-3	TGTGCCAGCAGTTTATTGACAAGCACAGATACGCAGTATTTT	CASSLLTSTDTQYF
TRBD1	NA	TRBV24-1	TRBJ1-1	TGTGCCACCAGTGACACCAGGGGGGTGAACACTGAAGCTTTCTTT	CATSDTRGVNTEAFF
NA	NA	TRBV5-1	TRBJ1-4	TGCGCCAGCAGCTTACAGGGAGGCTATGAAAAACTGTTTTTT	CASSLQGGYEKLFF
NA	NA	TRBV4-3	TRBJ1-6	TGCGCCAGCAGCCAAGAGTGGGGTCGCGGCGTTAATTCACCCCTCCACTTT	CASSQEWGRGVNSPLHF
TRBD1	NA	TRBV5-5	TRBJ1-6	TGTGCCAGCAGCAACACGGAGGGGGCTAAAATCTATAATTCACCCCTCCACTTT	CASSNTEGAKIYNSPLHF
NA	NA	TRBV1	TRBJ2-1	TGCACCAGCAGCCCACCCCCGAATCCCCCTCGCCATGAGCAGTTCTTC	CTSSPPPNPPRHEQFF
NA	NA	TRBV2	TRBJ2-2	TGTGCCAGCAAGGACACAGCGGGCGGGGAGCTGTTTTTT	CASKDTAGGELFF